Sequencing of this T cell receptor (beta chain) was carried out in a study of cytomegalovirus exposure and HLA in healthy donors. PCR involved 60 Vbeta and 13 Jbeta primers. Measured with immunoSEQ multiplex PCR; TCRdb has only the in-frame clones, and not every one. This sample's table has around 39,000 clones. The V and J ends lost 1 base and 3 bases respectively, with 7 bases between them. The CDR3 contains 14 residues. The germline gives CDR1 SGDLS, CDR2 YYNGEE. A remark on this clone: The antigen remains undetermined.

Study-level findings and limits: Relative to equally common others, HLA-associated TCR beta chains showed greater clonal expansion in a later analysis.

Specimen: PBMCs. This TCR was recovered from a male donor in good health and CMV-seronegative. The chain links TRBV9 to TRBJ1-4; D call uncertain. The chain's CDR3 is CASSVLDSNEKLFF. The CDR3 DNA follows: TGTGCCAGCAGCGTATTAGATTCTAATGAAAAACTGTTTTTT.